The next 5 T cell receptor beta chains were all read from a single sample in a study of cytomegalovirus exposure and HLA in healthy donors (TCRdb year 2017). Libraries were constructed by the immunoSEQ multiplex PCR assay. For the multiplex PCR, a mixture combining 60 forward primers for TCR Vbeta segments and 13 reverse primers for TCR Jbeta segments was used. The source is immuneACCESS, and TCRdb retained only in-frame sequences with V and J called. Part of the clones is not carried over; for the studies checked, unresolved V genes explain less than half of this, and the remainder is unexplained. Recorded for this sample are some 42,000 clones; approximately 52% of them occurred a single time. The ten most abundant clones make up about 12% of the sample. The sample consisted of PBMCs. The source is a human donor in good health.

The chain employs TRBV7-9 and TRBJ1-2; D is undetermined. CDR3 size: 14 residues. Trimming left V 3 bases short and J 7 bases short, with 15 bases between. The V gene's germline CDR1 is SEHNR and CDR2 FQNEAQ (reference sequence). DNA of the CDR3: TGTGCCAGCAGCTTGATGGGGTCCGCGGGTGGCTACACCTTC. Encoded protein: CASSLMGSAGGYTF.

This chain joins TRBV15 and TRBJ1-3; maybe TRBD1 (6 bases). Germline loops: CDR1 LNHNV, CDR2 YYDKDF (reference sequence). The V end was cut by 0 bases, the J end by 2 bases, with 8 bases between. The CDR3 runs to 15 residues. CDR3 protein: CATSREQGPGNTIYF. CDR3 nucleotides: TGTGCCACCAGCAGAGAACAGGGCCCTGGAAACACCATATATTTT. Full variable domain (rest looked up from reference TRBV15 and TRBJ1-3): DAMVIQNPRYQVTQFGKPVTLSCSQTLNHNVMYWYQQKSSQAPKLLFHYYDKDFNNEADTPDNFQSRRPNTSFCFLDIRSPGLGDTAMYLCATSREQGPGNTIYFGEGSWLTVV.

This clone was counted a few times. CDR3 amino acids: CSVGGTGPSEQYF. The CDR3 nucleotides read TGCAGCGTGGGAGGGACAGGACCCTCCGAGCAGTACTTC. The chain uses TRBV29-1 and TRBJ2-7; perhaps TRBD1 as D (8 bases). Germline loops: CDR1 SQVTM, CDR2 ANQGSEA. The CDR3 consists of 13 residues. V was clipped by 6 bases and J by 6 bases, with 18 bases between them.

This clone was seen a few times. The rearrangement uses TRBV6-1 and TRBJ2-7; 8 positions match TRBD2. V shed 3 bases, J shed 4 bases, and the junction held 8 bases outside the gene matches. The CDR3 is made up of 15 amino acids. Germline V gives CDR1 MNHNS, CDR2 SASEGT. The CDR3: CASSDVSGSVYEQYF. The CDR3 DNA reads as TGTGCCAGCAGTGACGTGAGCGGGAGTGTGTACGAGCAGTACTTC.

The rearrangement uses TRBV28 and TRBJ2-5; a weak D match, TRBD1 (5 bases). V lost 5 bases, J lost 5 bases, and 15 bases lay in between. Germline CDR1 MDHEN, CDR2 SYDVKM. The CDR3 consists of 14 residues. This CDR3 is CASSASLGRETQYF. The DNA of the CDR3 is TGTGCCAGCAGTGCCTCCCTGGGGCGGGAGACCCAGTACTTC.